The 32 T cell receptor beta chains given below trace back to one sample, sequenced in a study of blood T cell repertoires in COVID-19. TCRdb's table, derived via immunoSEQ multiplex PCR, lists solely in-frame clones and lacks some. The sample lists approximately 10,000 clones; roughly 72% were seen once. Sequencing was done on a sample of peripheral blood. The source is a human donor in a cohort sampled during active COVID-19.

J is TRBJ1-2 and V is TRBV11-2; 8 bases fit TRBD1. V shed 6 bases and J 7 bases; nucleotides not matched to a gene: 7. The CDR3 extends over 13 amino acids. The germline CDR1 and CDR2 sequences are SGHAT and FQNNGV. CDR3 nucleotide sequence: TGTGCCAGCAGTCTCCAGGGGGCCAGTGGCTACACCTTC. This sequence encodes CASSLQGASGYTF.

This chain joins TRBV10-3 and TRBJ1-5; 11 bases fit TRBD1. Germline V lookup: CDR1 ENHRY, CDR2 SYGVKD. The length of the CDR3 is 15 residues. V shed 2 bases and J 8 bases; nucleotides not matched to a gene: 5. CDR3 nucleotide sequence: TGTGCCATCAGTGAGCAGGGACAGGGGGTAAAGCCCCAGCATTTT. This sequence encodes CAISEQGQGVKPQHF.

The chain carries TRBV10-3 and TRBJ1-1; maybe TRBD1 (5 bases). Germline V gene sequence: CDR1 ENHRY, CDR2 SYGVKD. The CDR3 sequence is 12 residues long. The CDR3 protein is CAGGDMNTEAFF. The DNA for the CDR3 is TGTGCGGGAGGGGATATGAACACTGAAGCTTTCTTT.

This clone occurred a few times. The rearrangement joins TRBV5-5 to TRBJ1-1; D perhaps matches TRBD1 (6 bases). V was clipped by 6 bases and J by 0 bases, with 24 bases between them. The CDR3 has 18 amino acids. The germline V gene has CDR1 SGHKS and CDR2 YYEKEE (reference sequence). Here the CDR3 reads CASTRTLGAVLMNTEAFF. As DNA, the CDR3 is TGTGCCAGCACGCGAACCTTGGGGGCAGTGCTTATGAACACTGAAGCTTTCTTT.

This chain joins TRBV11-2 and TRBJ1-3, with 7 bases identical to TRBD1. Trimming took 3 bases from V and 1 from J; bases not matched to a gene: 9. Per the germline V gene, CDR1 is SGHAT and CDR2 is FQNNGV. The length of the CDR3 is 17 residues. The CDR3 sequence is CASSFHRDSTSGNTIYF. CDR3 coding DNA: TGTGCCAGCAGCTTCCACAGGGACAGCACTTCTGGAAACACCATATATTTT.

This clone was observed a handful of times. This chain links TRBV12-3 or TRBV12-4 with TRBJ1-2, with TRBD1 identical over 8 bases. V lost 6 bases to trimming and J lost 8 bases; unmatched junction nucleotides: 2. CDR3 length equals 11 residues. CDR3 residues: CASSDRGGYTF. The CDR3 DNA is TGTGCCAGCAGCGACAGGGGAGGCTACACCTTC.

V gene TRBV9 combines with J gene TRBJ1-4; TRBD1 might be the D (5 bases). Trimming removed 1 base at V and 3 bases at J, with 10 bases between. The germline V gene has CDR1 SGDLS and CDR2 YYNGEE. This CDR3 comprises 15 residues. The CDR3 region has the DNA TGTGCCAGCAGCGTAAGCGGGGCCGCTAATGAAAAACTGTTTTTT. It translates to CASSVSGAANEKLFF.

V and J are TRBV9 and TRBJ2-7; TRBD1 might be the D (6 bases). The CDR3 runs to 15 residues. Trimming removed 2 bases at V and 3 bases at J, with 15 bases between. CDR1 and CDR2 from the germline V gene are SGDLS and YYNGEE. In DNA, the CDR3 is TGTGCCAGCAGCGTGGGACCGGGACATAACTACGAGCAGTACTTC. As protein: CASSVGPGHNYEQYF.

This clone was recorded a few times. The rearrangement uses TRBV4-1 and TRBJ1-2, with TRBD1 identical over 10 bases. The CDR3 totals 17 residues. The germline CDR1 and CDR2 sequences are MGHRA and YSYEKL. Unmatched junction bases numbered 18, after V lost 6 bases and J lost 8 bases. CDR3 bases: TGCGCCAGCAGTGGGGCTCCGGGACAGGGGAGTTTGTTCGGCTACACCTTC. Its protein is CASSGAPGQGSLFGYTF.

J is TRBJ1-1 and V is TRBV25-1; the D is unclear. Trimming stripped 6 bases from V and 0 bases from J, with 11 bases between. Germline V gene lookup returns CDR1 MGHDK and CDR2 SYGVNS. The CDR3 consists of 14 residues. In nucleotides, the CDR3 is TGTGCCAGCAGACAAACCGGGGTGAACACTGAAGCTTTCTTT. Translating it yields CASRQTGVNTEAFF.

This clone was observed a handful of times. The chain combines TRBV11-3 with TRBJ2-2; TRBD1 aligns across 7 bases. Germline V CDR1 and CDR2: SGHNT, YENEEA. J gave up 0 bases and V 6 bases, and 4 bases lay outside the gene matches. The CDR3 loop spans 15 amino acids. Here the CDR3 reads CASSSTGANTGELFF. The CDR3 region has the DNA TGTGCCAGCAGTTCCACAGGGGCGAACACCGGGGAGCTGTTTTTT.

The table lists this clone with a few counts. The V call is TRBV30, the J call TRBJ1-5; 7 positions agree with TRBD1. The CDR3 extends over 13 amino acids. J gave up 4 bases and V 3 bases, and 3 bases lay outside the gene matches. Germline CDR1 GTSNPN, CDR2 SVGIG (reference sequence). Here the CDR3 DNA reads TGTGCCTGGAGCGGGACAGTAAATCAGCCCCAGCATTTT. Translating gives CAWSGTVNQPQHF.

The chain recombines TRBV3-1 (or the pseudogene TRBV3-2) with TRBJ2-5, with 8 bases that match TRBD2. Per germline, CDR1 LGHDT and CDR2 YNNKEL (reference sequence). Trimming took 2 bases from V and 5 from J; bases not matched to a gene: 4. The CDR3 covers 14 residues. CDR3 in DNA: TGTGCCAGCAGCCAACGGGCGGGGGGTGAGACCCAGTACTTC. This translates into CASSQRAGGETQYF.

V is TRBV5-4 and J is TRBJ1-6; the D gene is possibly TRBD1 (5 bases). Trimming took off 4 bases at V and 5 bases at J, with 19 bases between the two ends. Germline assignment: CDR1 SGHNT and CDR2 YYREEE (reference sequence). This CDR3 contains 17 residues. CDR3 DNA sequence: TGTGCCAGCAGCAGCACCCCAGGGAGGGTAGATAATTCACCCCTCCACTTT. It codes for CASSSTPGRVDNSPLHF.

The chain uses TRBV6-5 and TRBJ2-5, with 8 bases fitting TRBD2. Germline CDR1 reads MNHEY; CDR2 reads SVGAGI. The CDR3 extends over 13 amino acids. V lost 4 bases, J lost 10 bases, and 8 bases stayed unmatched. In DNA, the CDR3 is TGTGCCAGCAGTTGGAGGACTAGCTTCGTCCAGTACTTC. This encodes CASSWRTSFVQYF.

The V gene is TRBV6-5, the J gene TRBJ2-2; 11 bases line up with TRBD1. The J segment lost 5 bases and the V segment lost 8 bases, leaving 4 bases of the junction unmatched. This CDR3 has 14 amino acids. From germline, CDR1 is MNHEY and CDR2 SVGAGI. The CDR3 sequence is CASGQGARTGELFF. In nucleotides, the CDR3 is TGTGCCAGCGGACAGGGGGCGAGGACCGGGGAGCTGTTTTTT.

This chain uses TRBV6-4 with TRBJ1-2; D remains unclear. CDR1 MRHNA and CDR2 SNTAGT come from the germline V gene. This CDR3 spans 13 amino acids. The V end lost 4 bases, the J end lost 8 bases, and 14 bases lay between the germline ends. CDR3 residues: CASSAVPSGGYTF. The DNA for the CDR3 is TGTGCCAGCAGTGCCGTCCCTAGCGGGGGCTACACCTTC.

CDR3 coding DNA: TGTGCCAGCAGTTCCGTACTCACCTACGAGCAGTACTTC. Translation: CASSSVLTYEQYF. The rearrangement links TRBV27 to TRBJ2-7; D remains unclear. This CDR3 comprises 13 residues. Trimming stripped 4 bases from V and 2 bases from J, with 9 bases between. Germline assignment: CDR1 MNHEY and CDR2 SMNVEV (reference sequence).

A single count supports this clone. The rearrangement uses TRBV3-1 (or the pseudogene TRBV3-2) and TRBJ2-7; D possibly corresponds to TRBD2 (5 bases). The CDR3 extends over 14 amino acids. Deletions cut 0 bases from V and 2 bases from J, with 8 bases between. Germline V gene lookup returns CDR1 LGHDT and CDR2 YNNKEL (reference sequence). The CDR3 region is CASSQESGTYEQYF. As DNA, the CDR3 is TGTGCCAGCAGCCAAGAATCGGGAACCTACGAGCAGTACTTC.

The chain recombines TRBV15 with TRBJ2-5; the D gene is possibly TRBD2 (7 bases). V was shortened by 5 bases and J by 0 bases, with 16 bases between the two germline ends. The CDR3 consists of 16 residues. CDR1 LNHNV and CDR2 YYDKDF come from the germline V gene (reference sequence). The CDR3 region is CATSSWGGAYQETQYF. The CDR3 DNA follows: TGTGCCACCAGCTCCTGGGGGGGGGCGTACCAAGAGACCCAGTACTTC.

This chain uses TRBV15 with TRBJ2-5; 7 bases line up with TRBD2. This CDR3 is built from 13 residues. Germline loops: CDR1 LNHNV, CDR2 YYDKDF (reference sequence). Unmatched junction bases numbered 6, after V lost 6 bases and J lost 5 bases. The CDR3 bases are TGTGCCACCAGTGACGGGGGAGGGGAGACCCAGTACTTC. Translating gives CATSDGGGETQYF. Full variable domain (outside the CDR3, taken from reference TRBV15 and TRBJ2-5): DAMVIQNPRYQVTQFGKPVTLSCSQTLNHNVMYWYQQKSSQAPKLLFHYYDKDFNNEADTPDNFQSRRPNTSFCFLDIRSPGLGDTAMYLCATSDGGGETQYFGPGTRLLVL.

J is TRBJ2-4 and V is TRBV6-1, with D maybe TRBD2 (5 bases). CDR3 size: 14 residues. The V end was cut by 1 base, the J end by 7 bases, with 11 bases between. The germline V gene has CDR1 MNHNS and CDR2 SASEGT. CDR3 amino acids: CASSEGGSGNIQYF. The CDR3 DNA reads TGTGCCAGCAGTGAAGGAGGCTCGGGGAACATTCAGTACTTC.

The V and J genes are TRBV7-2 and TRBJ1-5; 8 nucleotides match TRBD1. This CDR3 region has 13 residues. Germline V lookup: CDR1 SGHTA, CDR2 FQGNSA. J was trimmed by 6 bases and V by 4 bases; bases with no gene match: 2. Here the CDR3 DNA reads TGTGCCAGCAGCTCGCAGGGGGCTCAGCCCCAGCATTTT. It encodes CASSSQGAQPQHF.

The chain couples TRBV15 to TRBJ1-3; D gene unclear. The germline V gene has CDR1 LNHNV and CDR2 YYDKDF (reference sequence). V was clipped by 6 bases and J by 1 base, with 10 bases between them. CDR3 length: 14 amino acids. The CDR3 loop is CATRREGSGNTIYF. Here the CDR3 DNA reads TGTGCCACCAGAAGGGAGGGTTCTGGAAACACCATATATTTT.

The genes are TRBV6-4 and TRBJ1-4; D is ambiguous. The CDR3 totals 16 residues. The V end lost 8 bases, the J end lost 0 bases, and 16 bases lay between the germline ends. The germline V gene encodes CDR1 MRHNA and CDR2 SNTAGT. The CDR3 here is CASQSGGKSTNEKLFF. As DNA, the CDR3 is TGTGCCAGCCAATCGGGAGGGAAATCAACTAATGAAAAACTGTTTTTT.

The rearrangement links TRBV29-1 to TRBJ1-1, with 7 nucleotides matching TRBD1. This CDR3 spans 11 amino acids. Germline V gene lookup returns CDR1 SQVTM and CDR2 ANQGSEA. V dropped 6 bases and J dropped 7; count of bases not matched to a gene: 5. The CDR3, as DNA: TGCAGCGTGAGGGACAGCAGTGAAGCTTTCTTT. It yields the protein CSVRDSSEAFF.

The rearrangement links TRBV30 to TRBJ1-1; D may be TRBD1 (5 bases). CDR3 length: 12 residues. Germline CDR1 is GTSNPN and CDR2 is SVGIG (reference sequence). V was trimmed by 3 bases and J by 7 bases, leaving 12 bases between them. As DNA, the CDR3 is TGTGCCTGGAGCCCAGGGAAGGGTGAAGCTTTCTTT. Encoded protein: CAWSPGKGEAFF. The full variable domain, its missing parts supplied by reference TRBV30 and TRBJ1-1, is SQTIHQWPATLVQPVGSPLSLECTVEGTSNPNLYWYRQAAGRGLQLLFYSVGIGQISSEVPQNLSASRPQDRQFILSSKKLLLSDSGFYLCAWSPGKGEAFFGQGTRLTVV.

CDR3: CASSLLPWGLSNQPQHF. In DNA, the CDR3 is TGTGCCAGCAGCTTACTCCCCTGGGGGCTTAGCAATCAGCCCCAGCATTTT. The chain has TRBV7-8 and TRBJ1-5, with D perhaps matching TRBD1 (6 bases). The V end was cut by 2 bases, the J end by 0 bases, with 14 bases between. CDR3 length equals 17 residues. The germline CDR1 and CDR2 sequences are SGHVS and FQNEAQ.

The CDR3 reads CASSPAGTGDHPLHF. The CDR3 nucleotides are TGTGCCAGCAGCCCAGCAGGGACAGGGGATCATCCCCTCCACTTT. V is TRBV4-2 and J is TRBJ1-6, with 10 nucleotides matching TRBD1. CDR1 is LGHNA and CDR2 is YNFKEQ in the germline V gene. V lost 4 bases and J lost 13; bases outside the gene matches: 10. The CDR3 has 15 amino acids.

The rearrangement joins TRBV27 to TRBJ2-2, with D hard to call. The V end was cut by 0 bases, the J end by 6 bases, with 5 bases between. This CDR3 has 13 amino acids. Germline CDR1 is MNHEY and CDR2 is SMNVEV (reference sequence). The CDR3: CASSLSLPGELFF. In DNA, the CDR3 is TGTGCCAGCAGTTTATCCCTTCCCGGGGAGCTGTTTTTT.

The count of this clone is one. V and J are TRBV9 and TRBJ1-6, with D unresolved. V was shortened by 0 bases and J by 7 bases, with 11 bases between the two germline ends. Germline CDR1 SGDLS, CDR2 YYNGEE. This CDR3 is built from 15 residues. CDR3 sequence reads: CASSVGDLANSPLHF. The CDR3 nucleotides read TGTGCCAGCAGCGTAGGAGATCTCGCGAATTCACCCCTCCACTTT.

This clone was counted between two and nine times. The chain employs TRBV11-1 and TRBJ1-5, with D maybe TRBD1 (6 bases). Per germline, CDR1 SGHAT and CDR2 FQDESV (reference sequence). The CDR3 runs 13 residues. Between the trimmed V and J ends, which lost 1 base and 9 bases, there was a span of 10 bases. DNA for the CDR3: TGTGCCAGCAGCTTAGATACAGGGAGGCCCCAGCATTTT. Translating gives CASSLDTGRPQHF.